This T cell receptor (beta chain) stems from a study of radiotherapy plus CTLA-4 blockade in lung cancer. Comments on this clone: The antigen is not known.

Libraries were prepared by immunoSEQ multiplex PCR; TCRdb keeps only in-frame clonotypes and omits some of them. The table shows about 36,000 clones, with approximately 72% occurring only once. Findings of the study overall: TCR clones of tumor origin grew in blood after radiotherapy plus ipilimumab. Strongest reported response predictors: early blood clone changes and post-radiation interferon-beta.

Ipilimumab-mediated CTLA-4 blockade plus focal radiation was given to patients having chemo-refractory metastatic non-small-cell lung cancer. CDR3 length equals 16 residues. Germline CDR1 and CDR2: MNHNY and SVGAGI (reference sequence). Germline trimming cut 0 bases from V and 5 bases from J; bases unmatched to any gene: 7. This sequence joins TRBV6-6 and TRBJ2-7; 10 nucleotides agree with TRBD1. This specimen consisted of peripheral blood, obtained from a patient treated with radiotherapy plus ipilimumab. This receptor was identified in a human donor with non-small cell lung cancer who had stable disease on radiotherapy plus ipilimumab. The chain's CDR3 is CASSYSKDRGNHEQYF. CDR3 DNA sequence: TGTGCCAGCAGTTACTCGAAGGACAGGGGGAATCACGAGCAGTACTTC.